This T cell receptor (beta chain) was recovered during a study of tumor and adjacent non-tumor tissue in lung cancer. As for the study in general: Some 3.9 million productive TCRbeta reads were obtained per sample on average. Study results and limitations: In normal lung, the top 100 clones were significantly more dominant than in tumor. Compared with tumor, normal lung showed significantly lower TCR diversity.

As concerns this clonotype: Its antigen remains unknown. An end of the junction does not agree with germline; a read error may underlie this.

The CDR3 loop spans 17 amino acids. The V gene's germline CDR1 is MNHNY and CDR2 SVGAGI (reference sequence). This sample's RNA came from whole unsorted tissue. Three rounds of nested PCR, following a modified ARM-PCR protocol, produced the TCRbeta library. TCRdb re-derived calls from the multiplex PCR reads in MiXCR, one entry per CDR3 protein. Seen here are under 140,000 distinct CDR3 sequences, 84% observed once, and the top ten hold about 22%. Specimen: lung tumor tissue. This rearrangement joins TRBV6-6 to TRBJ1-4; 7 nucleotides agree with TRBD1. The sequence came from a man aged 70-80 years with non-small cell lung cancer. The CDR3 spells CASSLERGLGGQEKLFF. Written as DNA, the CDR3 is TGTGCTAGCAGTTTAGAGCGAGGATTAGGGGGCCAGGAAAAACTGTTTTTT.